The 24 T cell receptor beta chains in this list originate from one sample, sequenced in a study of cytomegalovirus exposure and HLA in healthy donors. Primers included in the PCR were 60 Vbeta and 13 Jbeta primers. The data were produced by immunoSEQ multiplex PCR, yet TCRdb's version contains in-frame clones alone and is incomplete. This repertoire shows some 100,000 clones, nearly 70% found once; its top ten account for about 14%. Sequenced input: PBMCs. The receptor set was obtained from a woman aged 45-65 years in good health and CMV-seropositive.

The J gene is TRBJ1-1, the V gene TRBV28; D call uncertain. The CDR3 sequence is 14 residues long. Germline CDR1 reads MDHEN; CDR2 reads SYDVKM. Deletions cut 7 bases from V and 1 base from J, with 13 bases between. The CDR3 region has the DNA TGTGCCAGCACCAGAGCGGGGAAGAACACTGAAGCTTTCTTT. Encoded protein: CASTRAGKNTEAFF.

The sample holds a few counts of this clone. The chain uses TRBV4-3 and TRBJ1-2; no clear D gene. Germline V gene sequence: CDR1 LGHNA, CDR2 YSLEER. The CDR3 consists of 15 residues. V was trimmed by 0 bases and J by 4 bases, leaving 12 bases between them. CDR3 sequence: CASSQDHQALYGYTF. The CDR3 DNA is TGCGCCAGCAGCCAAGATCACCAGGCCCTCTATGGCTACACCTTC.

The DNA for the CDR3 is TGTGCCAGCAGCTCAGGGGACAGGGTGGCCGGGGAGCTGTTTTTT. Translating it yields CASSSGDRVAGELFF. The chain is built from TRBV7-9 and TRBJ2-2; 9 bases map to TRBD1. V shed 4 bases and J 6 bases; nucleotides not matched to a gene: 6. The germline V gene encodes CDR1 SEHNR and CDR2 FQNEAQ (reference sequence). The CDR3 sequence is 15 residues long.

The chain employs TRBV13 and TRBJ2-5; TRBD1 is a possible D gene (5 bases). Trimming left V 3 bases short and J 5 bases short, with 13 bases between. Germline V gives CDR1 PRHDT, CDR2 FYEKMQ (reference sequence). This CDR3 spans 14 amino acids. CDR3 region: CASSFRRAGETQYF. In DNA form, the CDR3 reads TGTGCCAGCAGCTTCCGCAGGGCAGGGGAGACCCAGTACTTC.

Only a few counts were recorded for this clone. The rearrangement links TRBV7-9 to TRBJ1-6; 9 bases are a match to TRBD1. CDR3 length: 15 amino acids. The J segment lost 6 bases and the V segment lost 5 bases, leaving 5 bases of the junction unmatched. Germline V gene data show CDR1 as SEHNR and CDR2 as FQNEAQ (reference sequence). CDR3 amino acids: CASSLGQGLNSPLHF. The CDR3 DNA is TGTGCCAGCAGCCTCGGACAGGGGCTTAATTCACCCCTCCACTTT.

The genes are TRBV5-6 and TRBJ2-1; 7 nucleotides match TRBD1. The CDR3 length is 16 residues. V lost 4 bases and J lost 4; bases outside the gene matches: 11. Looked up from germline, CDR1 is SGHDT and CDR2 is YYEEEE. This chain's CDR3 is CASSIGTELLYNEQFF. In nucleotides, the CDR3 is TGTGCCAGCAGCATAGGGACAGAGCTTTTGTACAATGAGCAGTTCTTC.

The chain combines TRBV11-3 with TRBJ2-1, with a tentative D call TRBD1 (5 bases). The germline CDR1 and CDR2 sequences are SGHNT and YENEEA. This CDR3 region has 12 residues. The V end was cut by 5 bases, the J end by 7 bases, with 9 bases between. The chain's CDR3 is CASSQRQNEQFF. DNA for the CDR3: TGTGCCAGCAGCCAAAGACAGAATGAGCAGTTCTTC.

This clone was found once. The chain combines TRBV7-2 with TRBJ2-1; D not resolved. Trimming removed 2 bases from V and 7 bases from J, with 12 bases in between. The CDR3 runs 14 residues. Germline CDR1 SGHTA, CDR2 FQGNSA. This chain's CDR3 is CASSLRVVLNEQFF. Here the CDR3 DNA reads TGTGCCAGCAGCTTAAGAGTAGTCTTAAATGAGCAGTTCTTC.

This clone appeared once. This sequence joins TRBV6-6 and TRBJ2-2; TRBD1 matches 8 bases. Germline V lookup: CDR1 MNHNY, CDR2 SVGAGI (reference sequence). The CDR3 is 16 residues long. Trimming took 4 bases from V and 11 from J; bases not matched to a gene: 15. CDR3 amino acids: CASSSDRVGDGGELFF. The DNA for the CDR3 is TGTGCCAGCAGTTCGGACAGGGTAGGGGACGGAGGCGAGCTGTTTTTT.

This chain connects TRBV6-6 to TRBJ2-7; a weak D match, TRBD2 (5 bases). Between the trimmed V and J ends, which lost 8 bases and 3 bases, there was a span of 17 bases. This CDR3 has 14 residues. The V gene's germline CDR1 is MNHNY and CDR2 SVGAGI (reference sequence). In DNA form, the CDR3 reads TGTGCCAGCGCCTTGAGGGCCGGACTCTACGAGCAGTACTTC. Translating gives CASALRAGLYEQYF.

There are a few counts of this clone. The rearrangement joins TRBV7-2 to TRBJ2-5, with 7 nucleotides matching TRBD2. This CDR3 comprises 14 residues. With 5 bases clipped from V and 3 bases from J, the junction kept 6 bases outside the gene matches. Germline CDR1 and CDR2: SGHTA and FQGNSA. CDR3: CASSTGLEEETQYF. The CDR3 DNA reads TGTGCCAGCAGCACAGGACTAGAGGAAGAGACCCAGTACTTC.

This clone has more than one count but fewer than ten. V is TRBV30 and J is TRBJ1-1; TRBD1 agrees at 10 bases. CDR1 and CDR2 from the germline V gene are GTSNPN and SVGIG (reference sequence). Trimming at V came to 3 bases and at J to 8 bases, leaving 9 bases not matched to a gene. This CDR3 region has 14 residues. For the CDR3, the DNA is TGTGCCTGGAGGCTTGGACAGGGGGGGACAGAAGCTTTCTTT. Its translation: CAWRLGQGGTEAFF.

V gene TRBV5-1 combines with J gene TRBJ2-3, with TRBD1 matching over 7 bases. The CDR3 sequence is 14 residues long. Looked up from germline, CDR1 is SGHRS and CDR2 is YFSETQ. Germline trimming cut 5 bases from V and 6 bases from J; bases unmatched to any gene: 9. The CDR3 nucleotides are TGCGCCAGCAGTACGACAGGGTCAGAGGATACGCAGTATTTT. It translates to CASSTTGSEDTQYF.

The rearrangement links TRBV28 to TRBJ2-7; TRBD1 matches 9 bases. This CDR3 comprises 13 residues. Losses at the gene ends were 10 bases for V and 1 base for J; bases not matched to a gene: 5. Germline lookup yields CDR1 MDHEN and CDR2 SYDVKM. CDR3 coding DNA: TGTGCCATCTACGGGACAGGGTCCTACGAGCAGTACTTC. This sequence encodes CAIYGTGSYEQYF.

This clone was seen a few times. The chain combines TRBV6-1 with TRBJ2-7, with 10 bases aligning to TRBD2. Germline CDR1 is MNHNS and CDR2 is SASEGT. The CDR3 runs 15 residues. V was clipped by 6 bases and J by 0 bases; unmatched bases: 5. The CDR3 loop reads CASRKVAGGSYEQYF. In DNA, the CDR3 is TGTGCCAGCAGGAAGGTAGCGGGAGGCTCCTACGAGCAGTACTTC.

V gene TRBV5-1 combines with J gene TRBJ2-5; 8 nucleotides line up with TRBD2. The V segment lost 0 bases and the J segment 2 bases; nucleotides outside the gene matches: 3. Germline CDR1 SGHRS, CDR2 YFSETQ. This CDR3 spans 15 amino acids. The CDR3 DNA is TGCGCCAGCAGCTTGGGACTAGCGATACAAGAGACCCAGTACTTC. Its protein product is CASSLGLAIQETQYF.

The V call is TRBV10-1, the J call TRBJ2-2; no firm D call. CDR1 and CDR2 (germline): WNHNN, SYGVQD (reference sequence). The CDR3 has 15 residues. V was cut by 3 bases and J by 6 bases, with 14 bases left in between. This CDR3 is CASSEGLVKPGELFF. The CDR3 nucleotides read TGCGCCAGCAGTGAAGGTCTAGTTAAACCCGGGGAGCTGTTTTTT.

This chain joins TRBV11-1 and TRBJ2-1; 11 nucleotides agree with TRBD2. J was trimmed by 5 bases and V by 6 bases; bases with no gene match: 6. The CDR3 is made up of 15 amino acids. Germline V lookup: CDR1 SGHAT, CDR2 FQDESV (reference sequence). The CDR3, as DNA: TGTGCCAGCAGTTATAGCGGGAGGGCCGACAATGAGCAGTTCTTC. It specifies CASSYSGRADNEQFF. The complete variable domain, with remaining parts taken from reference TRBV11-1 and TRBJ2-1, reads EAEVAQSPRYKITEKSQAVAFWCDPISGHATLYWYRQILGQGPELLVQFQDESVVDDSQLPKDRFSAERLKGVDSTLKIQPAELGDSAMYLCASSYSGRADNEQFFGPGTRLTVL.

The CDR3 DNA sequence: TGCGCCAGCAGCTTGGTCCAAGGACTAGCAACCACCGGGGAGCTGTTTTTT. It codes for CASSLVQGLATTGELFF. The chain links TRBV5-1 to TRBJ2-2; TRBD2 agrees at 8 bases. Looked up from germline, CDR1 is SGHRS and CDR2 is YFSETQ. Losses at the gene ends were 0 bases for V and 4 bases for J; bases not matched to a gene: 8. The CDR3 spans 17 residues.

The rearrangement uses TRBV19 and TRBJ2-5, with D possibly matching TRBD2 (5 bases). The V and J ends lost 4 bases and 3 bases respectively, with 12 bases between them. The V gene's germline CDR1 is LNHDA and CDR2 SQIVND (reference sequence). The CDR3 extends over 14 amino acids. CDR3 sequence reads: CASSKSAGEETQYF. CDR3 nucleotide sequence: TGTGCCAGTAGTAAGTCTGCGGGTGAAGAGACCCAGTACTTC.

The chain links TRBV7-8 to TRBJ2-5, with 10 bases fitting TRBD2. The CDR3 loop spans 18 amino acids. CDR1 and CDR2 (germline): SGHVS, FQNEAQ. The J segment lost 2 bases and the V segment lost 4 bases, leaving 13 bases of the junction unmatched. In nucleotides, the CDR3 is TGTGCCAGCAGCTCCCCCAAATCTAGCGGGAGTAGACAAGAGACCCAGTACTTC. Its protein product is CASSSPKSSGSRQETQYF. Combining the CDR3 with reference TRBV7-8 and TRBJ2-5 gives the whole variable domain GAGVSQSPRYKVAKRGQDVALRCDPISGHVSLFWYQQALGQGPEFLTYFQNEAQLDKSGLPSDRFFAERPEGSVSTLKIQRTQQEDSAVYLCASSSPKSSGSRQETQYFGPGTRLLVL.

This chain links TRBV4-3 with TRBJ2-7, with D perhaps matching TRBD2 (6 bases). The CDR3 consists of 13 residues. V lost 5 bases, J lost 6 bases, and 14 bases lay in between. From germline, CDR1 is LGHNA and CDR2 YSLEER. CDR3 amino acids: CASSAGQGSEQYF. The CDR3 DNA reads TGCGCCAGCAGCGCGGGGCAGGGTAGCGAGCAGTACTTC.

This clone was counted a single time. This CDR3 reads CASNTGQGYNQPQHF. The CDR3 DNA is TGTGCCAGCAACACCGGCCAGGGGTACAATCAGCCCCAGCATTTT. The chain employs TRBV5-8 and TRBJ1-5, with D maybe TRBD1 (6 bases). The length of the CDR3 is 15 residues. V was trimmed by 6 bases and J by 3 bases, leaving 16 bases between them. Germline V gives CDR1 SGHTS, CDR2 YDEGEE.

J is TRBJ2-3 and V is TRBV27; no clear D. The V gene's germline CDR1 is MNHEY and CDR2 SMNVEV (reference sequence). CDR3 length: 11 residues. The V and J ends lost 8 bases and 5 bases respectively, with 8 bases between them. The CDR3 loop is CASLLGDTQYF. The CDR3 DNA reads as TGTGCCAGCCTCCTAGGAGATACGCAGTATTTT.